The rows below give T cell receptor beta chains drawn from one sample of a study of response to subunit inactivated influenza vaccine. TCRdb processed the RT-PCR reads anew with MiXCR; each CDR3 protein has one entry. The sample records approximately 480,000 distinct CDR3 sequences, 10% to 11% being singletons. Sequencing used PBMCs from blood, obtained about 40 days after vaccination. The source of these receptors is a man aged 50-60 years who received an inactivated influenza vaccine. Each CDR3 is given without its conserved first and last residue. A D gene is named only where the DNA matches it firmly. Expanded clones get a size class; other rows say once, few or many, or leave the size out.

J | V | D | size | CDR3
TRBJ2-1 | TRBV4-3 | - | few | ASSQEDPTYNEQF
TRBJ1-1 | TRBV6-1 | - | few | ASSVGTLLYTEAF
TRBJ1-3 | TRBV10-3 | - | - | AIGGNRISGNTIY
TRBJ2-4 | TRBV6-2/TRBV6-3 | - | - | ASSYLGIRGGGKNIQY
TRBJ1-1 | TRBV28 | - | - | ASSFGTVMNTEAF
TRBJ2-1 | TRBV4-3 | - | many | ASSQDSRGGNEQF
TRBJ2-7 | TRBV29-1 | - | - | SVEVGWNEQY
TRBJ2-1 | TRBV4-2 | - | few | ASSQEWRNEQF
TRBJ1-2 | TRBV5-5 | TRBD1 | few | ASSLGQGTFYGYT
TRBJ2-1 | TRBV5-1 | - | many | ASSLGPASNEQF
TRBJ2-2 | TRBV20-1 | TRBD2 | few | SASGRYSGELF
TRBJ2-5 | TRBV7-9 | - | few | ASRWGGPGHQETQY
TRBJ2-1 | TRBV7-9 | TRBD1 | - | ASSLFGQGWIDNEQF
TRBJ2-3 | TRBV5-1 | - | many | ASSYGLDTDTQY
TRBJ2-6 | TRBV29-1 | TRBD1 | - | SVAPIQGIGSGANVLT
TRBJ1-2 | TRBV15 | - | - | ATSRLGAGYGYT
TRBJ2-7 | TRBV6-1 | TRBD1 | few | ASSAGRAGTGVNEQY
TRBJ1-4 | TRBV20-1 | TRBD1 | many | SASRGGNEKLF
TRBJ2-7 | TRBV12-3/TRBV12-4 | - | many | ASSSSLGEQY
TRBJ2-3 | TRBV11-2 | - | - | ASSYQAATDTQY
TRBJ2-7 | TRBV5-1 | TRBD2 | - | ASSAPERGVYEQY
TRBJ1-2 | TRBV29-1 | TRBD1 | - | SVGLGQSNYGYT
TRBJ2-3 | TRBV7-8 | - | few | ASSLASGAERDTQY
TRBJ1-2 | TRBV12-3/TRBV12-4 | - | many | ASSFPVGYGYT
TRBJ2-1 | TRBV9 | - | few | ASSVEGVTAYNEQF
TRBJ2-4 | TRBV4-1 | TRBD2 | few | ASGNVGGAGKNIQY
TRBJ2-5 | TRBV20-1 | - | - | SAREAGQTQY
TRBJ2-7 | TRBV19 | TRBD2 | few | ASSMTSAKGEQY
TRBJ2-3 | TRBV12-3/TRBV12-4 | TRBD2 | few | ASSFGGGGADTQY
TRBJ2-7 | TRBV12-3/TRBV12-4 | - | few | ASSRGRSEQY